Following are 31 T cell receptor beta chains from one sample sequenced in a study of blood T cells in healthy people across ages. The authors ran a second PCR of about 6 to 11 cycles using a sample-barcoded 5' primer and a J-beta primer mix. TCRdb itself ran the 5' RACE reads through MiXCR, one entry per CDR3 protein. The sample records about 970,000 distinct CDR3 sequences, about 51% being singletons. The material sequenced was blood. The source is an older woman in good health.

The chain joins TRBV7-3 to TRBJ2-1; TRBD2 matches at 9 bases. CDR1 and CDR2 from the germline V gene are SGHTA and FQGTGA. The V segment lost 0 bases and the J segment 10 bases; nucleotides outside the gene matches: 13. This CDR3 has 17 residues. The CDR3 region is CASSLTGLAPRGGEQFF. Written as DNA, the CDR3 is TGTGCCAGCAGCTTAACGGGACTAGCCCCGAGGGGAGGCGAGCAGTTCTTC.

This clonotype has just a few counts. The gene calls are TRBV12-3 or TRBV12-4 and TRBJ2-5; D ambiguous. Trimming removed 6 bases at V and 4 bases at J, with 9 bases between. This CDR3 has 12 residues. This chain's CDR3 is CASRSSGETQYF. In nucleotides, the CDR3 is TGTGCCAGCAGGTCTTCGGGAGAGACCCAGTACTTC.

The chain joins TRBV7-6 to TRBJ2-1; TRBD1 might be the D (6 bases). CDR3 length equals 18 residues. CDR1 and CDR2 (germline): SGHVS, FNYEAQ. V lost 5 bases and J lost 3, with 23 bases in between. The CDR3 is CASSPSQGSGEGYNEQFF. DNA of the CDR3: TGTGCCAGCAGCCCCTCGCAGGGGAGCGGTGAGGGCTACAATGAGCAGTTCTTC.

This clonotype was counted at least ten times. The V gene is TRBV15, the J gene TRBJ2-6; D is ambiguous. CDR1 is LNHNV, CDR2 YYDKDF, per germline (reference sequence). V was pared by 0 bases and J by 2 bases, with 2 bases between. This CDR3 has 14 amino acids. The CDR3 DNA sequence: TGTGCCACCAGCAGAGATCCTGGGGCCAACGTCCTGACTTTC. This codes for CATSRDPGANVLTF.

As to this clonotype: The germline gene is not matched at one end of the junction; a read error may be the cause. The chain employs TRBV4-1 and TRBJ2-7, with 12 bases identical to TRBD2. Germline assignment: CDR1 MGHRA and CDR2 YSYEKL. CDR3 size: 17 residues. The CDR3, as DNA: TGCGCCAGAAGCCAAGATGGTAGGACTAGCGGGGACTACGAGCAGTACTTC. This sequence encodes CARSQDGRTSGDYEQYF.

This clonotype was seen more than once but under ten times. The chain carries TRBV9 and TRBJ2-3; D gene ambiguous. Deletions cut 0 bases from V and 1 base from J, with 12 bases between. The V gene's germline CDR1 is SGDLS and CDR2 YYNGEE. CDR3 size: 16 residues. CDR3 coding DNA: TGTGCCAGCAGCGTAGAGCTCCCCCGGGGCACAGATACGCAGTATTTT. The encoded protein is CASSVELPRGTDTQYF.

For this clonotype: Given a much more abundant clone one base away, this may be a read error. The chain joins TRBV4-3 to TRBJ2-1; 8 bases are shared with TRBD2. The J call may be incorrect, as the DNA end agrees better with TRBJ2-7. The germline V gene has CDR1 LGHNA and CDR2 YSLEER. This CDR3 region has 16 residues. DNA of the CDR3: TGCGCCAGCAGCCAGGTCAGCGGGAGATCCTACAATGAGCAGTACTTC. This translates into CASSQVSGRSYNEQYF.

A single count supports this clonotype. The chain employs TRBV5-1 and TRBJ2-3; D gene uncertain. V lost 0 bases to trimming and J lost 2 bases, with 10 bases between them. This CDR3 comprises 15 residues. Germline V lookup: CDR1 SGHRS, CDR2 YFSETQ. The DNA of the CDR3 is TGCGCCAGCAGCTTGGAACGGCAGTACACAGATACGCAGTATTTT. Protein product: CASSLERQYTDTQYF.

V usage is TRBV29-1 and J usage is TRBJ2-3; D remains unclear. CDR3 length: 13 residues. V gave up 1 base and J gave up 4 bases, with 9 bases separating them. Germline loops: CDR1 SQVTM, CDR2 ANQGSEA. The CDR3, as DNA: TGCAGCGTTGAAGTAGGTTACTCAGATACGCAGTATTTT. Translated: CSVEVGYSDTQYF.

V usage is TRBV12-3 or TRBV12-4 and J usage is TRBJ1-4; unclear D gene. Trimming took 5 bases from V and 0 from J, leaving 16 bases between them. CDR3 size: 17 residues. CDR3 nucleotide sequence: TGTGCCAGCAGTCTAACCCCGAACCGAGCAACTAATGAAAAACTGTTTTTT. It codes for CASSLTPNRATNEKLFF.

This clonotype was detected only once. The chain links TRBV5-1 to TRBJ2-1, with TRBD1 as a possible D gene (5 bases). The CDR3 runs to 16 residues. Germline V gene sequence: CDR1 SGHRS, CDR2 YFSETQ. V was shortened by 1 base and J by 0 bases, with 11 bases between the two germline ends. The CDR3 spells CASSLRATVSYNEQFF. The DNA for the CDR3 is TGCGCCAGCAGCTTGAGGGCGACAGTCTCCTACAATGAGCAGTTCTTC.

The chain is built from TRBV5-1 and TRBJ2-7; 7 bases are a match to TRBD1. CDR3 size: 15 residues. Trimming cost V 1 base and J 0 bases; bases outside gene matches: 4. From germline, CDR1 is SGHRS and CDR2 YFSETQ. The CDR3 loop reads CASSLTGQSSYEQYF. CDR3 coding DNA: TGCGCCAGCAGCTTGACGGGACAGAGCTCCTACGAGCAGTACTTC.

The rearrangement joins TRBV12-5 to TRBJ2-7, with TRBD2 matching 9 bases. Germline CDR1 is LGHNT and CDR2 is FRNRAP. The CDR3 runs to 17 residues. J was trimmed by 7 bases and V by 0 bases; bases with no gene match: 13. CDR3 sequence reads: CASGLVLGSGSYNEQYF. CDR3 sequence (DNA): TGTGCTAGTGGTTTGGTACTTGGTAGCGGGAGCTACAATGAGCAGTACTTC.

V usage is TRBV12-3 or TRBV12-4 and J usage is TRBJ2-7; D is perhaps TRBD2 (6 bases). The assigned J gene may be wrong: the sequence end matches TRBJ2-5 better. The length of the CDR3 is 14 residues. CDR3: CASTPAGPPETQYF. CDR3 DNA sequence: TGTGCCAGCACCCCTGCGGGACCCCCAGAGACCCAGTACTTC.

The chain links TRBV27 to TRBJ1-2, with D possibly matching TRBD1 (6 bases). Trimming cost V 6 bases and J 2 bases, with 16 bases left between them. The CDR3 consists of 15 residues. Germline V lookup: CDR1 MNHEY, CDR2 SMNVEV (reference sequence). DNA for the CDR3: TGTGCCAGCAGACTAGGGGGGCTTGGGAACTATGGCTACACCTTC. It codes for CASRLGGLGNYGYTF.

This clonotype was observed a single time. The chain recombines TRBV20-1 with TRBJ2-7, with D possibly being TRBD2 (5 bases). CDR3 length equals 12 residues. Germline V gives CDR1 DFQATT, CDR2 SNEGSKA (reference sequence). Trimming took off 7 bases at V and 3 bases at J, with 13 bases between the two ends. The CDR3 region is CSGAGGNYEQYF. CDR3 nucleotides: TGCAGTGGTGCAGGAGGAAACTACGAGCAGTACTTC.

CDR3 in DNA: TGTGCCAGCAGCTTGTCGTCGGGGGCTTGGTCCTACAATGAGCAGTTCTTC. Translation gives CASSLSSGAWSYNEQFF. The chain joins TRBV7-2 to TRBJ2-1; the D call may be TRBD1 or TRBD2 (6 bases each). Per the germline V gene, CDR1 is SGHTA and CDR2 is FQGNSA. This CDR3 region has 17 residues. Trimming pared 3 bases from V and 1 base from J, leaving 16 bases between.

The CDR3 sequence: CAWSVMSGSMNTEAFF. The DNA of the CDR3 is TGTGCCTGGAGTGTAATGTCGGGCTCCATGAACACTGAAGCTTTCTTT. V is TRBV30 and J is TRBJ1-1, with D hard to call. V lost 0 bases and J 0 bases, leaving 14 bases between the germline ends. The germline CDR1 and CDR2 sequences are GTSNPN and SVGIG (reference sequence). The CDR3 contains 16 residues.

This clonotype has more than one count but fewer than ten. The V and J genes are TRBV4-2 and TRBJ2-5; possibly TRBD1 for D (5 bases). The germline V and J ends were trimmed by 1 base and 5 bases, with 8 bases remaining between them. Germline V gene data show CDR1 as LGHNA and CDR2 as YNFKEQ. CDR3 length: 13 residues. CDR3 region: CASSQAGLETQYF. In nucleotides, the CDR3 is TGTGCCAGCAGCCAAGCAGGGCTGGAGACCCAGTACTTC.

This chain uses TRBV28 with TRBJ2-1, with TRBD2 identical over 14 bases. CDR3 size: 16 residues. Germline V gives CDR1 MDHEN, CDR2 SYDVKM. Trimming cost V 7 bases and J 13 bases; bases outside gene matches: 15. This chain's CDR3 is CASTTPGTSGSVRQFF. The CDR3 bases are TGTGCCAGCACTACCCCAGGGACTAGCGGGAGCGTCCGACAGTTCTTC.

The V gene is TRBV4-3, the J gene TRBJ2-3; D possibly corresponds to TRBD2 (5 bases). This CDR3 is built from 16 residues. The V gene's germline CDR1 is LGHNA and CDR2 YSLEER. V lost 0 bases to trimming and J lost 2 bases, with 12 bases between them. CDR3: CASSQDNQRPTDTQYF. The CDR3 DNA reads as TGCGCCAGCAGCCAAGATAACCAGCGGCCCACAGATACGCAGTATTTT.

This rearrangement joins TRBV29-1 to TRBJ2-1, with 7 bases matching TRBD2. Germline V gives CDR1 SQVTM, CDR2 ANQGSEA. The V segment lost 2 bases and the J segment 2 bases; nucleotides outside the gene matches: 6. The CDR3 loop spans 15 amino acids. The CDR3, as DNA: TGCAGCGTTGAATACCGAGCGGGAACCTACAATGAGCAGTTCTTC. Its protein product is CSVEYRAGTYNEQFF.

This clonotype was seen only a few times. The chain is built from TRBV25-1 and TRBJ1-2; D call uncertain. The ends were cut back, 1 base at V and 2 bases at J, with 8 bases in the middle. In germline, CDR1 is MGHDK, CDR2 SYGVNS. The CDR3 loop spans 14 amino acids. The CDR3 spells CASSEFYGNYGYTF. CDR3 nucleotides: TGTGCCAGCAGTGAATTCTACGGAAACTATGGCTACACCTTC.

This clonotype was recorded a few times. The gene calls are TRBV6-5 and TRBJ2-6; no definite D call. The germline V gene encodes CDR1 MNHEY and CDR2 SVGAGI. Trimming took off 0 bases at V and 0 bases at J, with 3 bases between the two ends. This CDR3 has 15 residues. The CDR3 DNA follows: TGTGCCAGCAGTTACTCGAACTCTGGGGCCAACGTCCTGACTTTC. Its translation is CASSYSNSGANVLTF.

The chain joins TRBV21-1 to TRBJ2-7; the table's D gene call, TRBD1, was not cross checked with the DNA. TRBV21-1 is noted as a pseudogene. This CDR3 has 16 amino acids. CDR3 loop: CASSYLNTVPPYEQYF. The CDR3 bases are TGTGCCAGCAGCTATCTAAACACGGTCCCCCCCTACGAGCAGTACTTC.

The chain couples TRBV11-1 to TRBJ2-5; TRBD2 agrees at 12 bases. CDR1 and CDR2 from the germline V gene are SGHAT and FQDESV (reference sequence). After removal of 5 bases from V and 3 bases from J, the junction contained 4 bases not matched to a gene. The CDR3 runs 15 residues. In DNA, the CDR3 is TGTGCCAGCAGCCCCGCTAGCGGGAGGGAAGAGACCCAGTACTTC. It specifies CASSPASGREETQYF.

This clonotype was seen only a few times. This chain links TRBV20-1 with TRBJ2-3, with D maybe TRBD2 (5 bases). The CDR3 extends over 12 amino acids. Between the trimmed V and J ends, which lost 3 bases and 1 base, there was a span of 5 bases. The V gene's germline CDR1 is DFQATT and CDR2 SNEGSKA (reference sequence). The CDR3 sequence is CSARRGTDTQYF. The CDR3, as DNA: TGCAGTGCTAGGCGGGGCACAGATACGCAGTATTTT.

Worth noting for this clonotype: A much larger clone lies one base from this, so it may be a read error. This rearrangement joins TRBV25-1 to TRBJ2-4; D call uncertain. The CDR3 runs to 14 residues. Germline CDR1 is MGHDK and CDR2 is SYGVNS. Trimming took off 2 bases at V and 15 bases at J, with 20 bases between the two ends. In DNA form, the CDR3 reads TGTGCCAGCAGTGAAGGGCGACATCAAGAGACCCGGTACTTC. Translating gives CASSEGRHQETRYF.

The chain couples TRBV12-3 or TRBV12-4 to TRBJ2-1, with D possibly TRBD1 on 6 matching bases. The CDR3 is 15 residues long. The V gene lost 4 bases and the J gene lost 5 bases, with 15 bases spanning the gap. The DNA for the CDR3 is TGTGCCAGCAGTTCGTTGGGGGACAACAACAATGAGCAGTTCTTC. Translated: CASSSLGDNNNEQFF.

This clonotype was counted only a few times. One base away lies a much larger clone, so this may be a sequencing read error. The chain combines TRBV29-1 with TRBJ2-1; 8 bases are shared with TRBD2. CDR3 length equals 15 residues. From germline, CDR1 is SQVTM and CDR2 ANQGSEA. V shed 0 bases, J shed 6 bases, and the junction held 7 bases outside the gene matches. The DNA of the CDR3 is TGCAGCGTTGAAGATGGGAGCGGGAGTAGCAATGAGCAGTTCTTC. This translates into CSVEDGSGSSNEQFF.

V is TRBV20-1 and J is TRBJ1-2; tentative D call: TRBD1 (5 bases). The V gene's germline CDR1 is DFQATT and CDR2 SNEGSKA (reference sequence). V shed 0 bases and J shed 4 bases, with 9 bases lying between them. This CDR3 contains 13 residues. CDR3 in amino acids: CSARDFQGYGYTF. The CDR3, as DNA: TGCAGTGCTAGAGATTTCCAGGGCTATGGCTACACCTTC.